The 29 T cell receptor beta chains reported below all come from one sample, sequenced in a study of cytomegalovirus exposure and HLA in healthy donors. The PCR used 60 Vbeta and 13 Jbeta primers. TCRdb's copy holds only in-frame clones and misses some; the assay was immunoSEQ multiplex PCR. There are some 150,000 clones in the sample; 70% to 90% occur only once, and 0.75% to 0.95% lies in the top ten. Sequences were obtained from PBMCs. These receptors originate from a woman aged 25 to 45 in good health and CMV-seronegative.

V and J are TRBV7-9 and TRBJ1-5, with 7 positions matching TRBD1. Germline trimming cut 1 base from V and 5 bases from J; bases unmatched to any gene: 5. The CDR3 consists of 15 residues. In germline, CDR1 is SEHNR, CDR2 FQNEAQ (reference sequence). Here the CDR3 reads CASSLGGTDDQPQHF. Here the CDR3 DNA reads TGTGCCAGCAGCTTAGGTGGGACAGATGATCAGCCCCAGCATTTT.

The V call is TRBV29-1, the J call TRBJ2-1, with 8 bases that match TRBD2. From germline, CDR1 is SQVTM and CDR2 ANQGSEA. This CDR3 contains 14 residues. Unmatched junction bases numbered 6, after V lost 7 bases and J lost 1 base. For the CDR3, the DNA is TGCAGCGCCCAGCGGGAGAGGTCCTACAATGAGCAGTTCTTC. As protein: CSAQRERSYNEQFF.

V is TRBV5-4 and J is TRBJ1-6, with D unresolved. Trimming removed 4 bases at V and 7 bases at J, with 15 bases between. This CDR3 is built from 15 residues. Germline CDR1 is SGHNT and CDR2 is YYREEE (reference sequence). In DNA, the CDR3 is TGTGCCAGCAGCCCCCGGGAAGGGAGCAATTCACCCCTCCACTTT. Translated, it gives CASSPREGSNSPLHF.

This clone was recorded only once. V usage is TRBV7-9 and J usage is TRBJ2-3, with 12 bases that match TRBD1. This CDR3 has 19 amino acids. CDR1 and CDR2 (germline): SEHNR, FQNEAQ (reference sequence). J was trimmed by 4 bases and V by 3 bases; bases with no gene match: 14. Here the CDR3 reads CASSFVPGQGAEIPDTQYF. CDR3 bases: TGTGCCAGCAGCTTTGTCCCGGGACAGGGGGCGGAAATCCCAGATACGCAGTATTTT.

This clone was detected only once. The gene calls are TRBV6-4 and TRBJ2-5; tentative D call: TRBD2 (5 bases). V lost 10 bases to trimming and J lost 5 bases, with 11 bases between them. Per germline, CDR1 MRHNA and CDR2 SNTAGT. This CDR3 contains 11 residues. The CDR3 sequence: CATGVAETQYF. The CDR3 DNA follows: TGTGCCACCGGGGTGGCGGAGACCCAGTACTTC.

The CDR3 nucleotides read TGTGCCAGCAGCGGGACAGTGGGGCTCTCTGGGGCCAACGTCCTGACTTTC. Protein product: CASSGTVGLSGANVLTF. This rearrangement joins TRBV6-4 to TRBJ2-6; 7 nucleotides line up with TRBD1. This CDR3 spans 17 amino acids. Germline V gene data show CDR1 as MRHNA and CDR2 as SNTAGT. Germline trimming cut 6 bases from V and 0 bases from J; bases unmatched to any gene: 8.

The chain combines TRBV11-2 with TRBJ2-3, with D possibly matching TRBD2 (6 bases). The CDR3 consists of 14 residues. Germline CDR1 is SGHAT and CDR2 is FQNNGV. V was shortened by 5 bases and J by 1 base, with 10 bases between the two germline ends. CDR3 DNA sequence: TGTGCCAGCAGCACAGGACTACGCACAGATACGCAGTATTTT. It translates to CASSTGLRTDTQYF.

This clone was seen just once. The chain recombines TRBV28 with TRBJ2-5; D is unresolved. The CDR3 runs to 13 residues. Trimming shortened V by 2 bases and J by 5 bases, and 9 bases separated the two germline ends. Per germline, CDR1 MDHEN and CDR2 SYDVKM. The CDR3 region is CASSLQVGETQYF. CDR3 nucleotide sequence: TGTGCCAGCAGTTTACAGGTTGGGGAGACCCAGTACTTC. The complete variable domain, with remaining parts taken from reference TRBV28 and TRBJ2-5, reads DVKVTQSSRYLVKRTGEKVFLECVQDMDHENMFWYRQDPGLGLRLIYFSYDVKMKEKGDIPEGYSVSREKKERFSLILESASTNQTSMYLCASSLQVGETQYFGPGTRLLVL.

The chain uses TRBV27 and TRBJ2-4; no definite D call. This CDR3 is built from 13 residues. Between the trimmed V and J ends, which lost 5 bases and 0 bases, there was a span of 5 bases. Per the germline V gene, CDR1 is MNHEY and CDR2 is SMNVEV (reference sequence). The CDR3 loop is CASSPIAKNIQYF. CDR3 DNA: TGTGCCAGCAGTCCCATAGCCAAAAACATTCAGTACTTC.

This clone was observed a handful of times. This sequence joins TRBV6-6 and TRBJ2-7; 12 bases are shared with TRBD2. Per germline, CDR1 MNHNY and CDR2 SVGAGI (reference sequence). CDR3 length equals 12 residues. With V trimmed by 10 bases and J by 4 bases, 2 bases remained unmatched. CDR3 coding DNA: TGTGCCACAGGACTAGCGGGGTACGAGCAGTACTTC. Translating gives CATGLAGYEQYF.

Here the CDR3 DNA reads TGTGCCAGCAGCTTACTAGCGGACAATGAGCAGTTCTTC. Translating gives CASSLLADNEQFF. The J gene is TRBJ2-1, the V gene TRBV11-3; 7 positions match TRBD2. This CDR3 is 13 amino acids long. V lost 2 bases, J lost 5 bases, and 0 bases stayed unmatched. CDR1 is SGHNT, CDR2 YENEEA, per germline.

The V gene is TRBV30, the J gene TRBJ1-1, with D possibly matching TRBD1 (5 bases). Germline assignment: CDR1 GTSNPN and CDR2 SVGIG (reference sequence). The CDR3 sequence is 13 residues long. The V and J ends lost 7 bases and 0 bases respectively, with 12 bases between them. Written as DNA, the CDR3 is TGTGCCTTCCGGACACCAATGAACACTGAAGCTTTCTTT. It is translated as CAFRTPMNTEAFF.

The chain is built from TRBV5-1 and TRBJ2-3; 7 bases match TRBD2. This CDR3 contains 18 residues. Germline-derived CDR1 and CDR2 are SGHRS and YFSETQ. Unmatched junction bases numbered 15, after V lost 5 bases and J lost 0 bases. The CDR3 is CASSVARTSATSTDTQYF. The CDR3 bases are TGCGCCAGCAGTGTGGCGAGAACTAGCGCAACTAGCACAGATACGCAGTATTTT.

The chain uses TRBV27 and TRBJ2-3; D is unresolved. V gave up 10 bases and J gave up 0 bases, with 11 bases separating them. Per germline, CDR1 MNHEY and CDR2 SMNVEV (reference sequence). The CDR3 loop spans 13 amino acids. The CDR3 is CAIRRGSTDTQYF. In nucleotides, the CDR3 is TGTGCCATCCGCAGAGGAAGCACAGATACGCAGTATTTT.

V usage is TRBV28 and J usage is TRBJ2-7, with TRBD1 as a possible D gene (6 bases). The CDR3 has 14 amino acids. Germline lookup yields CDR1 MDHEN and CDR2 SYDVKM. Trimming left V 8 bases short and J 2 bases short, with 16 bases between. CDR3 amino acids: CASRFGGTTYEQYF. CDR3 sequence (DNA): TGTGCCAGCCGGTTTGGGGGCACCACCTACGAGCAGTACTTC.

The V and J genes are TRBV11-2 and TRBJ1-1; D may be TRBD1 (5 bases). The CDR3 consists of 16 residues. Per germline, CDR1 SGHAT and CDR2 FQNNGV. V shed 0 bases and J shed 2 bases, with 13 bases lying between them. CDR3 protein: CASSLDLVRANTEAFF. CDR3 DNA: TGTGCCAGCAGCTTAGACTTGGTCAGGGCCAACACTGAAGCTTTCTTT.

This clone occurred once. The J gene is TRBJ1-5, the V gene TRBV28, with D hard to call. V was trimmed by 2 bases and J by 5 bases, leaving 7 bases between them. This CDR3 comprises 13 residues. The germline gives CDR1 MDHEN, CDR2 SYDVKM. In nucleotides, the CDR3 is TGTGCCAGCAGTTTAGAAGTAGATCAGCCCCAGCATTTT. Translating it yields CASSLEVDQPQHF.

This clone came up once. This rearrangement joins TRBV5-1 to TRBJ2-3; 12 bases agree with TRBD2. J was trimmed by 0 bases and V by 3 bases; bases with no gene match: 11. The CDR3 sequence is 19 residues long. CDR1 is SGHRS, CDR2 YFSETQ, per germline. CDR3 in DNA: TGCGCCAGCAGCTCTTTTTCGTCCGGGACTAGCGGGAGCACAGATACGCAGTATTTT. Protein: CASSSFSSGTSGSTDTQYF.

This CDR3 reads CASSECTGVRGCSYEQYF. The CDR3 DNA reads as TGTGCCAGCAGTGAATGCACAGGGGTTCGGGGTTGCTCCTACGAGCAGTACTTC. The genes are TRBV6-1 and TRBJ2-7; 7 nucleotides agree with TRBD1. With V trimmed by 2 bases and J by 0 bases, 13 bases remained unmatched. Germline V gene sequence: CDR1 MNHNS, CDR2 SASEGT. This CDR3 has 18 amino acids.

The V and J genes are TRBV12-5 and TRBJ1-5; possibly TRBD1 for D (5 bases). CDR1 and CDR2 (germline): LGHNT, FRNRAP. The ends were cut back, 7 bases at V and 1 base at J, with 14 bases in the middle. This CDR3 spans 15 amino acids. In DNA, the CDR3 is TGTGCTAGTGCCCCCGATGGGGGGAGCAATCAGCCCCAGCATTTT. This encodes CASAPDGGSNQPQHF.

J is TRBJ2-2 and V is TRBV5-6; D remains unclear. Looked up from germline, CDR1 is SGHDT and CDR2 is YYEEEE. The V and J ends lost 4 bases and 7 bases respectively, with 11 bases between them. The CDR3 is 13 residues long. Here the CDR3 reads CASSLYRHGELFF. CDR3 bases: TGTGCCAGCAGCCTGTACAGACACGGGGAGCTGTTTTTT.

The chain joins TRBV28 to TRBJ2-5, with a possible D match to TRBD1 (6 bases). This CDR3 is built from 16 residues. V was shortened by 3 bases and J by 1 base, with 15 bases between the two germline ends. Germline-derived CDR1 and CDR2 are MDHEN and SYDVKM. CDR3 in DNA: TGTGCCAGCAGTTTCCGACCGACAGGAGTCCAAGAGACCCAGTACTTC. Protein product: CASSFRPTGVQETQYF.

This clone has just a few counts. The chain recombines TRBV29-1 with TRBJ1-1; TRBD1 matches at 7 bases. With 7 bases clipped from V and 6 bases from J, the junction kept 11 bases outside the gene matches. There are 13 residues in the CDR3. The V gene's germline CDR1 is SQVTM and CDR2 ANQGSEA. CDR3 DNA sequence: TGCAGCGCCGACCGACAGGGAAGGGCTGAAGCTTTCTTT. Its protein is CSADRQGRAEAFF.

The rearrangement uses TRBV27 and TRBJ2-7, with 10 positions matching TRBD2. The ends lost 10 bases at V and 9 bases at J; junction bases unmatched: 12. The CDR3 sequence is 13 residues long. Per the germline V gene, CDR1 is MNHEY and CDR2 is SMNVEV (reference sequence). The CDR3 spells CAIPAGGRERQYF. In DNA form, the CDR3 reads TGTGCCATCCCAGCGGGAGGGAGGGAGCGGCAGTACTTC.

This clone occurred once. The chain carries TRBV30 and TRBJ2-7; possible D gene TRBD1, 7 bases. CDR1 and CDR2 (germline): GTSNPN, SVGIG (reference sequence). V was trimmed by 5 bases and J by 9 bases, leaving 20 bases between them. This CDR3 has 13 amino acids. In DNA form, the CDR3 reads TGTGCCTGGTCTCCTACTCCAGGGGGAGGGCAGTACTTC. It is translated as CAWSPTPGGGQYF.

This chain joins TRBV5-1 and TRBJ1-1; 8 positions match TRBD1. Germline lookup yields CDR1 SGHRS and CDR2 YFSETQ. There are 16 residues in the CDR3. Trimming at V came to 3 bases and at J to 4 bases, leaving 11 bases not matched to a gene. CDR3 sequence: CASSSSSGGVITEAFF. CDR3 nucleotide sequence: TGCGCCAGCAGCTCCTCTTCAGGGGGCGTTATCACTGAAGCTTTCTTT.

The V and J genes are TRBV27 and TRBJ1-6, with TRBD1 matching 9 bases. This CDR3 is 14 amino acids long. Germline V gives CDR1 MNHEY, CDR2 SMNVEV (reference sequence). J was trimmed by 8 bases and V by 4 bases; bases with no gene match: 3. CDR3 region: CASSSGQGDSPLHF. CDR3 coding DNA: TGTGCCAGCAGTTCGGGACAGGGAGATTCACCCCTCCACTTT.

The J gene is TRBJ2-7, the V gene TRBV9; 7 nucleotides line up with TRBD2. The V gene's germline CDR1 is SGDLS and CDR2 YYNGEE. This CDR3 comprises 16 residues. V trimming: 3 bases; J trimming: 3 bases; junction bases outside the gene matches: 12. CDR3 loop: CASSGLPGGGIYEQYF. Written as DNA, the CDR3 is TGTGCCAGCAGCGGCCTGCCTGGGGGGGGAATCTACGAGCAGTACTTC. Using reference TRBV9 and TRBJ2-7 for the parts outside the CDR3, the full variable domain is DSGVTQTPKHLITATGQRVTLRCSPRSGDLSVYWYQQSLDQGLQFLIQYYNGEERAKGNILERFSAQQFPDLHSELNLSSLELGDSALYFCASSGLPGGGIYEQYFGPGTRLTVT.

This clone was seen only once. The rearrangement joins TRBV5-4 to TRBJ2-5; 12 nucleotides align to TRBD2. CDR3 length equals 16 residues. V gave up 2 bases and J gave up 5 bases; unmatched junction bases: 7. CDR1 and CDR2 from the germline V gene are SGHNT and YYREEE (reference sequence). For the CDR3, the DNA is TGTGCCAGCAGCTTCAAACTAGCGGGGGGCGGGGAGACCCAGTACTTC. It codes for CASSFKLAGGGETQYF.